The rows below give T cell receptor beta chains drawn from one sample of a study of T cell repertoires in cytomegalovirus infection. These receptors have no known antigen. TCRdb ran MiXCR on the reads and lists one entry per CDR3 protein. The sample gives about 570,000 distinct CDR3 sequences, about 39% of which show up once; around 48% is in the top ten. The sample here was cultured PBMCs, taken from culture after CMV antigen stimulation. These receptors originate from a human donor in good health (CMV status not recorded). Some clones in this sample may be carry-over from other donors' samples. Each CDR3 is given with its conserved first and last residue. A D gene is named only where the DNA matches it firmly. Size is stated for part of the rows, as once, few or many counts, or as a class when the clone is expanded.

d_call: TRBD1
cdr3_length: 19
clone_size: few
v_call: TRBV7-8
j_call: TRBJ1-2
cdr3_nt: TGTGCCAGCAGCTTACGGATGACAGGGGGTATTAATAAACCGTATGGCTACACCTTC
cdr3_aa: CASSLRMTGGINKPYGYTF

d_call: .
cdr3_length: 12
clone_size: .
v_call: TRBV11-2
j_call: TRBJ2-1
cdr3_nt: TGTGCCAGCACCCACCCCCGAGGTGAGCAGTTCTTC
cdr3_aa: CASTHPRGEQFF

d_call: .
cdr3_length: 12
clone_size: few
v_call: TRBV6-2/TRBV6-3
j_call: TRBJ2-1
cdr3_nt: TGTGCCAGCAGTTATCCACACAATGAGCAGTTCTTC
cdr3_aa: CASSYPHNEQFF

d_call: .
cdr3_length: 13
clone_size: .
v_call: TRBV6-6
j_call: TRBJ2-2
cdr3_nt: TGTGCCAGCAGTTACTCGAACACCGGGGAGCTGTTTTTT
cdr3_aa: CASSYSNTGELFF

d_call: .
cdr3_length: 12
clone_size: .
v_call: TRBV12-3/TRBV12-4
j_call: TRBJ1-4
cdr3_nt: TGTGCCAGCAGTCCTTCTGTCGGGAAACTGTTTTTT
cdr3_aa: CASSPSVGKLFF

d_call: .
cdr3_length: 17
clone_size: .
v_call: TRBV6-1
j_call: TRBJ2-1
cdr3_nt: TGTGCCAGCAGTGAGTGGGCCCGGGCCAACCCCCTCAATGAGCAGTTCTTC
cdr3_aa: CASSEWARANPLNEQFF

d_call: TRBD2
cdr3_length: 16
clone_size: few
v_call: TRBV7-9
j_call: TRBJ2-1
cdr3_nt: TGTGCCAGCAGCTCCTTGTCGGGAGGGGTATACAATGAGCAGTTCTTC
cdr3_aa: CASSSLSGGVYNEQFF

d_call: TRBD1
cdr3_length: 14
clone_size: .
v_call: TRBV19
j_call: TRBJ1-5
cdr3_nt: TGTGCCAGTAGTCGGACAGGGAACAATCAGCCCCAGCATTTT
cdr3_aa: CASSRTGNNQPQHF

d_call: .
cdr3_length: 14
clone_size: .
v_call: TRBV6-2/TRBV6-3
j_call: TRBJ2-1
cdr3_nt: TGTGCCAGCAGGGCCTTCCCGTTGCGCAATGAGCAGTTCTTC
cdr3_aa: CASRAFPLRNEQFF

d_call: TRBD1
cdr3_length: 16
clone_size: few
v_call: TRBV5-1
j_call: TRBJ1-6
cdr3_nt: TGCGCCAGCAGCTCGAGGGTGGGACAGGTCCTCTCACCCCTCCACTTT
cdr3_aa: CASSSRVGQVLSPLHF

d_call: .
cdr3_length: 15
clone_size: .
v_call: TRBV27
j_call: TRBJ2-7
cdr3_nt: TGTGCCAGCGGCCGGGTGGAAGGCGTCGCCTACGAGCAGTACTTC
cdr3_aa: CASGRVEGVAYEQYF

d_call: TRBD2
cdr3_length: 16
clone_size: .
v_call: TRBV7-2
j_call: TRBJ2-7
cdr3_nt: TGTGCCAGCAGCCAAGGGGGGACTAGCGGGACCTACGAGCAGTACTTC
cdr3_aa: CASSQGGTSGTYEQYF

d_call: TRBD2
cdr3_length: 16
clone_size: .
v_call: TRBV7-4
j_call: TRBJ2-3
cdr3_nt: TGTGCCAGCAGCCAGACTAGCGGGGACCTCACAGATACGCAGTATTTT
cdr3_aa: CASSQTSGDLTDTQYF

d_call: .
cdr3_length: 17
clone_size: many
v_call: TRBV7-2
j_call: TRBJ1-6
cdr3_nt: TGTGCCAGCAGCTTACCGCAGGGTAACTCCTATAATTCACCCCTCCACTTT
cdr3_aa: CASSLPQGNSYNSPLHF

d_call: .
cdr3_length: 15
clone_size: .
v_call: TRBV5-6
j_call: TRBJ2-1
cdr3_nt: TGTGCCAGCAGCCTCGCTACTTCGTCCTACAATGAGCAGTTCTTC
cdr3_aa: CASSLATSSYNEQFF

d_call: .
cdr3_length: 16
clone_size: .
v_call: TRBV6-2/TRBV6-3
j_call: TRBJ2-3
cdr3_nt: TGTGCCAGCAGTGCCCGACCCGGAAGGAGCACAGATACGCAGTATTTT
cdr3_aa: CASSARPGRSTDTQYF

d_call: TRBD1
cdr3_length: 15
clone_size: few
v_call: TRBV7-9
j_call: TRBJ2-2
cdr3_nt: TGTGCCAGCAGCAGGGACAGAGATTCGGCCGGGGAGCTGTTTTTT
cdr3_aa: CASSRDRDSAGELFF

d_call: .
cdr3_length: 16
clone_size: .
v_call: TRBV19
j_call: TRBJ1-5
cdr3_nt: TGTGCCAGTAGCCTGGGACTGCGTGTAGGCAATCAGCCCCAGCATTTT
cdr3_aa: CASSLGLRVGNQPQHF

d_call: TRBD1
cdr3_length: 15
clone_size: many
v_call: TRBV7-2
j_call: TRBJ1-6
cdr3_nt: TGTGCCAGCAGCGCCGGACAGGGGACGGATTCACCCCTCCACTTT
cdr3_aa: CASSAGQGTDSPLHF

d_call: TRBD1
cdr3_length: 14
clone_size: .
v_call: TRBV10-3
j_call: TRBJ1-2
cdr3_nt: TGTGCCATCAGTGGGGGACAGGGCGTTTATGGCTACACCTTC
cdr3_aa: CAISGGQGVYGYTF